This T cell receptor (beta chain) was recovered during a study of human T cells and chemical hapten exposure. Study context: Diphenylcyclopropenone was applied weekly to patients' scalps across the approximately 25-week study. Overall study findings and caveats: A positive correlation with patch test score was shown by PT1 expanded TCR counts.

Germline-derived CDR1 and CDR2 are SQVTM and ANQGSEA. V was shortened by 7 bases and J by 4 bases, with 18 bases between the two germline ends. The CDR3 runs 14 residues. This clonotype was counted between two and nine times. What it binds is not known. Time point indicated: patch test 1, 2 weeks after DPC sensitization. The sample's treatment: therapeutic diphenylcyclopropenone sensitization with weekly scalp DPC. MiXCR, run by TCRdb on the RACE reads, gives a single entry per CDR3 protein. The sample holds approximately 74,000 distinct CDR3 sequences, about 32% seen once. The sequenced sample was whole blood, obtained in connection with sensitization to the hapten diphenylcyclopropenone (DPC). This TCR was recovered from a man between 40 and 49 years old with alopecia areata. Some clones in this sample may be carry-over from other donors' samples. The rearrangement links TRBV29-1 to TRBJ2-3; D remains unclear. The CDR3 DNA follows: TGCAGCGCCTCCCATTCGGTGTCCTCAGATACGCAGTATTTT. This sequence encodes CSASHSVSSDTQYF.